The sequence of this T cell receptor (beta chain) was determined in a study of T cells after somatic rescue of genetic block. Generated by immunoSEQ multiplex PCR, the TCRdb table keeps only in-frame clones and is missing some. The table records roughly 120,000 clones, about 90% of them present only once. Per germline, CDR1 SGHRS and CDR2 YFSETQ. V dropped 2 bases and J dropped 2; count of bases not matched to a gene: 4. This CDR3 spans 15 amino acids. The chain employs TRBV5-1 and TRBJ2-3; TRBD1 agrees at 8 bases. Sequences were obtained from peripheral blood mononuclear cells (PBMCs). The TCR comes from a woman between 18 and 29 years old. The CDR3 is CASSFSGGHTDTQYF. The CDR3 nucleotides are TGCGCCAGCAGCTTCTCAGGGGGCCACACAGATACGCAGTATTTT.